The clone carrying this T cell receptor beta chain was seen a handful of times. The length of the CDR3 is 14 residues. V was shortened by 3 bases and J by 5 bases, with 12 bases between the two germline ends. Looked up from germline, CDR1 is SGHAT and CDR2 is FQNNGV. This sample stems from a study of T cells after yellow fever vaccination. Overall study context: It was SMART-Seq v4 Ultra Low Input that prepared the fractions with low cell numbers.

One entry per CDR3 protein results from TCRdb running MiXCR on the 5' RACE reads. The sample has about 360,000 distinct CDR3 sequences, around 6.4% seen once; the top ten hold over 12%. This receptor was obtained from a man younger than 40 who received the YFV17D yellow fever vaccine. V usage is TRBV11-2 and J usage is TRBJ2-3; a possible D gene is TRBD2 (5 bases). The starting material was PBMCs, obtained 5 days after the yellow fever booster vaccination. The CDR3 bases are TGTGCCAGCAGCTTTCGGCGGGCGGAAGATACGCAGTATTTT. The encoded protein is CASSFRRAEDTQYF.